The 16 T cell receptor beta chains given below trace back to one sample, sequenced in a study of a mutant IDH1 vaccine in newly diagnosed glioma. Time point meaning: baseline, week 1 (first vaccination visit). The treatment: pre-vaccination baseline after standard-of-care therapy. TCRdb keeps only in-frame clones here, not all; method: immunoSEQ multiplex PCR. The sample lists some 67,000 clones, around four fifths occurring once. Sequences were derived from peripheral blood mononuclear cells (PBMCs), sampled from a glioma patient treated with radiotherapy, temozolomide or both. These receptor sequences come from a woman under 30 with glioma. Some clones in this sample may be carry-over from other donors' samples.

The V and J genes are TRBV7-8 and TRBJ2-3, with 9 bases aligning to TRBD1. Germline CDR1 reads SGHVS; CDR2 reads FQNEAQ. The V gene end was trimmed by 4 bases and the J gene end by 2 bases; junction bases not matched to a gene: 22. The CDR3 runs to 21 residues. CDR3 in DNA: TGTGCCAGCAGCTCCGCCATCCCTAGCGAAGTCGGGACAGGGTACACAGATACGCAGTATTTT. It specifies CASSSAIPSEVGTGYTDTQYF.

This chain uses TRBV5-1 with TRBJ2-7; TRBD1 is a possible D gene (7 bases). Germline CDR1 reads SGHRS; CDR2 reads YFSETQ. V was pared by 7 bases and J by 2 bases, with 16 bases between. This CDR3 is 14 amino acids long. CDR3 in amino acids: CASSGGGDPYEQYF. The CDR3 DNA reads as TGCGCCAGCTCCGGAGGGGGCGATCCCTACGAGCAGTACTTC.

The chain combines TRBV6-1 with TRBJ2-7; 8 bases line up with TRBD2. Germline CDR1 and CDR2: MNHNS and SASEGT. The CDR3 is 15 residues long. J lost 5 bases, V lost 6 bases, and 12 bases had no gene match. CDR3 nucleotide sequence: TGTGCCAGCAGCCGCCGACCGGGAGGGCCCGACGAGCAGTACTTC. Amino acids: CASSRRPGGPDEQYF.

The chain links TRBV7-7 to TRBJ1-3; D is uncertain. The CDR3 spans 15 residues. Per the germline V gene, CDR1 is SSHAT and CDR2 is FNYEAQ (reference sequence). V was pared by 4 bases and J by 0 bases, with 10 bases between. The CDR3 region is CASSSTPDSGNTIYF. As DNA, the CDR3 is TGTGCCAGCAGCTCAACACCAGACTCTGGAAACACCATATATTTT.

The rearrangement uses TRBV29-1 and TRBJ1-2; D remains unclear. The CDR3 sequence is 11 residues long. CDR1 and CDR2 from the germline V gene are SQVTM and ANQGSEA. V was clipped by 3 bases and J by 0 bases, with 2 bases between them. The CDR3 DNA reads TGCAGCGTTGACGCTAACTATGGCTACACCTTC. As protein: CSVDANYGYTF.

The chain carries TRBV27 and TRBJ1-5; TRBD1 might be the D (5 bases). Germline assignment: CDR1 MNHEY and CDR2 SMNVEV (reference sequence). CDR3 length: 13 amino acids. V gave up 4 bases and J gave up 4 bases, with 8 bases separating them. The CDR3 DNA reads TGTGCCAGCAGTTCGGAGGGGAATCAGCCCCAGCATTTT. Translating gives CASSSEGNQPQHF.

The J gene is TRBJ2-7, the V gene TRBV9; TRBD1 or TRBD2 may be the D gene (5 bases each). Trimming left V 4 bases short and J 7 bases short, with 21 bases between. Germline lookup yields CDR1 SGDLS and CDR2 YYNGEE. The CDR3 is made up of 15 amino acids. CDR3 protein: CASSPLGQGAGEQYF. CDR3 nucleotides: TGTGCCAGCAGCCCCCTCGGCCAAGGGGCGGGTGAGCAGTACTTC.

This chain uses TRBV6-5 with TRBJ1-1, with D perhaps matching TRBD1 (5 bases). The germline V gene has CDR1 MNHEY and CDR2 SVGAGI. The CDR3 totals 14 residues. The V gene lost 4 bases and the J gene lost 5 bases, with 14 bases spanning the gap. The CDR3 nucleotides are TGTGCCAGCAGTTCCGGACACAGCGGGACTGAAGCTTTCTTT. As protein: CASSSGHSGTEAFF.

The genes are TRBV19 and TRBJ2-1, with TRBD2 matching 10 bases. V was pared by 3 bases and J by 3 bases, with 2 bases of the junction left unmatched. The CDR3 totals 15 residues. CDR1 is LNHDA and CDR2 is SQIVND in the germline V gene (reference sequence). CDR3 nucleotides: TGTGCCAGTAGTATCGGACTAGCGGTCTACAATGAGCAGTTCTTC. Its translation: CASSIGLAVYNEQFF.

The chain is built from TRBV7-9 and TRBJ1-1; no clear D. Germline V gives CDR1 SEHNR, CDR2 FQNEAQ (reference sequence). Trimming cost V 7 bases and J 4 bases, with 7 bases left between them. The length of the CDR3 is 11 residues. CDR3 protein: CASIGGTEAFF. The CDR3 region has the DNA TGTGCCAGCATCGGAGGCACTGAAGCTTTCTTT.

The J gene is TRBJ2-5, the V gene TRBV2; D possibly corresponds to TRBD2 (6 bases). The germline V and J ends were trimmed by 8 bases and 2 bases, with 18 bases remaining between them. This CDR3 contains 15 residues. Looked up from germline, CDR1 is SNHLY and CDR2 is FYNNEI. CDR3 residues: CASLRALAGQETQYF. For the CDR3, the DNA is TGTGCCAGCCTCAGGGCCCTCGCGGGGCAAGAGACCCAGTACTTC.

The J gene is TRBJ1-1, the V gene TRBV6-5, with D perhaps TRBD1 (5 bases). Germline CDR1 and CDR2: MNHEY and SVGAGI. Trimming stripped 2 bases from V and 8 bases from J, with 12 bases between. The CDR3 spans 13 residues. Written as DNA, the CDR3 is TGTGCCAGCAGTTACGGCCCACAGGCAGAAGCTTTCTTT. Amino acid sequence: CASSYGPQAEAFF.

The chain joins TRBV9 to TRBJ2-2, with a weak D call TRBD2 (6 bases). Germline lookup yields CDR1 SGDLS and CDR2 YYNGEE. The CDR3 consists of 16 residues. V was trimmed by 0 bases and J by 1 base, leaving 10 bases between them. The CDR3 DNA reads as TGTGCCAGCAGCGTAGGGGAGGCAGGGAACACCGGGGAGCTGTTTTTT. This encodes CASSVGEAGNTGELFF.

This chain joins TRBV19 and TRBJ1-2, with 8 bases identical to TRBD1. The CDR3 has 14 residues. CDR1 and CDR2 (germline): LNHDA, SQIVND (reference sequence). V shed 9 bases and J 5 bases; nucleotides not matched to a gene: 11. The CDR3 coding sequence is TGTGCCAGCCTCATCCCGGACAGGGAGTATGGCTACACCTTC. It is translated as CASLIPDREYGYTF.

This chain links TRBV19 with TRBJ1-5, with D possibly being TRBD1 (6 bases). Germline V gene sequence: CDR1 LNHDA, CDR2 SQIVND (reference sequence). The CDR3 consists of 13 residues. With 7 bases removed from V and 8 bases from J, the gap between germline ends came to 15 bases. The CDR3 coding sequence is TGTGCCAGTATGGGGACACCAAGGAAGCCCCAGCATTTT. This translates into CASMGTPRKPQHF.

In DNA, the CDR3 is TGTGCCAGCAGCTCTAGGACGAACACTGAAGCTTTCTTT. This sequence encodes CASSSRTNTEAFF. V is TRBV7-2 and J is TRBJ1-1; D not resolved. Germline assignment: CDR1 SGHTA and CDR2 FQGNSA. Trimming stripped 4 bases from V and 1 base from J, with 7 bases between. CDR3 length equals 13 residues.